These 22 T cell receptor beta chains originate from one sample sequenced in a study of T cells in Graves' hyperthyroidism and ophthalmopathy. The source material, RNA transcripts, was used to amplify TCR beta CDR3 regions. TCR CDR3 underwent first-round RT-PCR with the HTBI primer set. Using its own MiXCR run on the multiplex PCR reads, TCRdb lists one record per CDR3 protein. Among around 500,000 distinct CDR3 sequences, approximately 15% were seen once, and the ten largest hold over 15%. Sequenced sample: blood. The source of these receptors is a woman under 30 with Graves' hyperthyroidism.

The genes are TRBV19 and TRBJ1-1, with 7 bases identical to TRBD1. The germline CDR1 and CDR2 sequences are LNHDA and SQIVND (reference sequence). This CDR3 is 14 amino acids long. With V trimmed by 1 base and J by 4 bases, 3 bases remained unmatched. CDR3 region: CASSIGSGGTEAFF. DNA of the CDR3: TGTGCCAGTAGTATAGGGTCAGGGGGCACTGAAGCTTTCTTT.

The table lists this clonotype with many counts. The genes are TRBV6-5 and TRBJ1-4, with TRBD1 identical over 8 bases. CDR1 and CDR2 (germline): MNHEY, SVGAGI. The V and J ends lost 0 bases and 13 bases, in that order; junction bases with no gene match: 13. This CDR3 spans 16 amino acids. In DNA, the CDR3 is TGTGCCAGCAGTTACTCCTTCCTGGAGACAGGGGAAGCACTGTTTTTT. Its protein is CASSYSFLETGEALFF.

In regard to this clonotype: A much bigger clone sits one base away, suggesting this may be a read error. The J gene is TRBJ1-4, the V gene TRBV6-1, with D possibly TRBD1 on 5 matching bases. Germline lookup yields CDR1 MNHNS and CDR2 SASEGT. The CDR3 is made up of 15 amino acids. CDR3 residues: CASSERGRPNEQLFF. Written as DNA, the CDR3 is TGTGCCAGCAGTGAGAGGGGAAGGCCTAATGAACAACTGTTTTTT.

In this sample, this clonotype turned up many times. The V call is TRBV20-1, the J call TRBJ1-2; TRBD1 agrees at 7 bases. Germline loops: CDR1 DFQATT, CDR2 SNEGSKA (reference sequence). The V and J ends lost 3 bases and 3 bases, in that order; junction bases with no gene match: 7. The CDR3 length is 14 residues. The CDR3 DNA reads as TGCAGTGCTAGCCCCCGAGGGGGCGACTATGGCTACACCTTC. It encodes CSASPRGGDYGYTF.

V usage is TRBV29-1 and J usage is TRBJ2-5, with TRBD2 matching 14 bases. J gave up 2 bases and V 6 bases, and 11 bases lay outside the gene matches. The CDR3 sequence is 17 residues long. CDR1 and CDR2 (germline): SQVTM, ANQGSEA. CDR3 region: CSVSSGTSGSGQETQYF. DNA of the CDR3: TGCAGCGTCTCGTCCGGGACTAGCGGGAGTGGTCAAGAGACCCAGTACTTC.

In nucleotides, the CDR3 is TGTGCCAGCTCGGAACAGGGGTCTCTAACCTACGAGCAGTACTTC. This codes for CASSEQGSLTYEQYF. The gene calls are TRBV18 and TRBJ2-7; 7 bases map to TRBD1. Germline values: CDR1 KGHSH, CDR2 LQKENI. Losses at the gene ends were 6 bases for V and 2 bases for J; bases not matched to a gene: 10. This CDR3 spans 15 amino acids.

V and J are TRBV12-3 or TRBV12-4 and TRBJ2-5; TRBD2 matches 11 bases. V lost 3 bases to trimming and J lost 2 bases; unmatched junction nucleotides: 8. The CDR3 has 17 residues. In nucleotides, the CDR3 is TGTGCCAGCAGTTTTAGGCCGGGACTAGCGGCACAAGAGACCCAGTACTTC. Translating it yields CASSFRPGLAAQETQYF.

This chain connects TRBV20-1 to TRBJ2-5; no firm D call. This CDR3 spans 13 amino acids. The germline V and J ends were trimmed by 5 bases and 5 bases, with 15 bases remaining between them. CDR1 DFQATT and CDR2 SNEGSKA come from the germline V gene (reference sequence). The CDR3, as DNA: TGCAGTGCTGGAAAGACAAGGACCGAGACCCAGTACTTC. Translating it yields CSAGKTRTETQYF.

This clonotype was observed at least ten times. V gene TRBV3-1 combines with J gene TRBJ2-7, with 7 positions matching TRBD2. This CDR3 has 14 residues. J lost 3 bases, V lost 4 bases, and 6 bases had no gene match. Germline V lookup: CDR1 LGHDT, CDR2 YNNKEL (reference sequence). The CDR3 region is CASSRGGERYEQYF. CDR3 nucleotide sequence: TGTGCCAGCAGCCGGGGGGGGGAGCGCTACGAGCAGTACTTC.

This clonotype was counted ten times or more. V is TRBV20-1 and J is TRBJ2-7; the D is unclear. This CDR3 spans 10 amino acids. Trimming took 6 bases from V and 3 from J, leaving 6 bases between them. Germline V gene sequence: CDR1 DFQATT, CDR2 SNEGSKA (reference sequence). DNA for the CDR3: TGCAGTGCAACCTACTACGAGCAGTACGTC. This encodes CSATYYEQYV.

This clonotype occurred many times. The chain joins TRBV10-3 to TRBJ2-1; 8 bases line up with TRBD2. CDR1 and CDR2 from the germline V gene are ENHRY and SYGVKD. This CDR3 region has 16 residues. Losses at the gene ends were 6 bases for V and 3 bases for J; bases not matched to a gene: 10. This CDR3 is CAIRANTSGVYNEQFF. The CDR3 DNA sequence: TGTGCCATCAGGGCCAACACTAGCGGAGTCTACAATGAGCAGTTCTTC.

The rearrangement links TRBV2 to TRBJ2-7; D might be TRBD2 (6 bases). The CDR3 loop spans 14 amino acids. Germline V gene lookup returns CDR1 SNHLY and CDR2 FYNNEI. Deletions cut 3 bases from V and 5 bases from J, with 14 bases between. The CDR3 nucleotides read TGTGCCAGCAGTGAGCTAGGGACGGGGGACGAGCAGTACTTC. This sequence encodes CASSELGTGDEQYF. The full variable domain, in which reference TRBV2 and TRBJ2-7 provide the parts outside the CDR3, is EPEVTQTPSHQVTQMGQEVILRCVPISNHLYFYWYRQILGQKVEFLVSFYNNEISEKSEIFDDQFSVERPDGSNFTLKIRSTKLEDSAMYFCASSELGTGDEQYFGPGTRLTVT.

This clonotype was recorded a few times. The rearrangement links TRBV7-6 to TRBJ1-1; a weak D match, TRBD1 (5 bases). Germline loops: CDR1 SGHVS, CDR2 FNYEAQ. V lost 3 bases to trimming and J lost 3 bases, with 14 bases between them. The CDR3 runs 15 residues. The CDR3, as DNA: TGTGCCAGCAGCTTGGCGGGGGTGATGGACACTGAAGCTTTCTTT. Translating it yields CASSLAGVMDTEAFF.

At least ten counts were recorded for this clonotype. The chain combines TRBV7-3 with TRBJ2-1; TRBD2 matches 14 bases. CDR3 length: 18 amino acids. J lost 6 bases, V lost 5 bases, and 12 bases had no gene match. CDR1 is SGHTA and CDR2 is FQGTGA in the germline V gene. The CDR3 is CASSPGTSGRTIRNEQFF. CDR3 DNA: TGTGCCAGCAGCCCAGGGACTAGCGGGAGAACAATTCGCAATGAGCAGTTCTTC.

The table lists this clonotype with many counts. This chain joins TRBV15 and TRBJ2-5; no clear D gene. Trimming stripped 2 bases from V and 0 bases from J, with 10 bases between. CDR1 is LNHNV, CDR2 YYDKDF, per germline (reference sequence). The CDR3 loop spans 15 amino acids. The CDR3 nucleotides read TGTGCCACCAGCAGACGGGTCAACTACCAAGAGACCCAGTACTTC. Protein sequence: CATSRRVNYQETQYF.

In DNA, the CDR3 is TGTGCCAGCTCCGAGCTGAGCTACAATGAGCAGTTCTTC. Translated: CASSELSYNEQFF. V is TRBV5-6 and J is TRBJ2-1; no clear D gene. Trimming pared 7 bases from V and 3 bases from J, leaving 11 bases between. The CDR3 covers 13 residues. CDR1 and CDR2 (germline): SGHDT, YYEEEE. The whole variable domain, remainder taken from reference TRBV5-6 and TRBJ2-1, is DAGVTQSPTHLIKTRGQQVTLRCSPKSGHDTVSWYQQALGQGPQFIFQYYEEEERQRGNFPDRFSGHQFPNYSSELNVNALLLGDSALYLCASSELSYNEQFFGPGTRLTVL.

This clonotype was observed many times. The chain links TRBV30 to TRBJ1-2; D uncertain. Trimming pared 0 bases from V and 7 bases from J, leaving 9 bases between. The CDR3 contains 12 residues. Per the germline V gene, CDR1 is GTSNPN and CDR2 is SVGIG (reference sequence). CDR3 loop: CAWSVRGPGYTF. The CDR3 coding sequence is TGTGCCTGGAGTGTAAGAGGGCCTGGCTACACCTTC. Combining the CDR3 with reference TRBV30 and TRBJ1-2 gives the whole variable domain SQTIHQWPATLVQPVGSPLSLECTVEGTSNPNLYWYRQAAGRGLQLLFYSVGIGQISSEVPQNLSASRPQDRQFILSSKKLLLSDSGFYLCAWSVRGPGYTFGSGTRLTVV.

Many counts were recorded for this clonotype. This chain links TRBV29-1 with TRBJ1-4, with D perhaps TRBD1 (6 bases). Germline-derived CDR1 and CDR2 are SQVTM and ANQGSEA. V shed 7 bases and J shed 8 bases, with 17 bases lying between them. The CDR3 is 13 amino acids. CDR3 sequence: CSGQGGDGEKLFF. CDR3 in DNA: TGCAGCGGCCAAGGGGGGGACGGGGAAAAACTGTTTTTT.

This clonotype was observed many times. The rearrangement joins TRBV11-3 to TRBJ1-1; a weak D match, TRBD1 (5 bases). Germline V gene sequence: CDR1 SGHNT, CDR2 YENEEA. Trimming left V 3 bases short and J 0 bases short, with 8 bases between. This CDR3 region has 14 residues. This CDR3 is CASSLGPLNTEAFF. The CDR3 coding sequence is TGTGCCAGCAGCTTGGGACCGTTGAACACTGAAGCTTTCTTT.

In its sample, this clonotype was seen many times. The chain employs TRBV6-1 and TRBJ2-6; D is uncertain. The CDR3 spans 15 residues. Germline V gene lookup returns CDR1 MNHNS and CDR2 SASEGT. V lost 5 bases and J lost 2, with 10 bases in between. CDR3 region: CASSYGFTGANVLTF. For the CDR3, the DNA is TGTGCCAGCAGTTATGGGTTTACTGGGGCCAACGTCCTGACTTTC.

This rearrangement joins TRBV20-1 to TRBJ2-1; 8 nucleotides align to TRBD2. The length of the CDR3 is 13 residues. The V and J ends lost 3 bases and 9 bases, in that order; junction bases with no gene match: 7. Germline lookup yields CDR1 DFQATT and CDR2 SNEGSKA (reference sequence). The CDR3 DNA follows: TGCAGTGCTAGGACGGGAGGGCCCTCTGAGCAGTTCTTC. Translating gives CSARTGGPSEQFF.

There are many counts of this clonotype. This sequence joins TRBV6-1 and TRBJ2-3, with D perhaps TRBD2 (7 bases). This CDR3 has 16 residues. Trimming cost V 6 bases and J 0 bases, with 16 bases left between them. CDR1 and CDR2 (germline): MNHNS, SASEGT. The CDR3: CASSRGGGFSTDTQYF. CDR3 nucleotide sequence: TGTGCCAGCAGCCGGGGAGGGGGATTCAGCACAGATACGCAGTATTTT.